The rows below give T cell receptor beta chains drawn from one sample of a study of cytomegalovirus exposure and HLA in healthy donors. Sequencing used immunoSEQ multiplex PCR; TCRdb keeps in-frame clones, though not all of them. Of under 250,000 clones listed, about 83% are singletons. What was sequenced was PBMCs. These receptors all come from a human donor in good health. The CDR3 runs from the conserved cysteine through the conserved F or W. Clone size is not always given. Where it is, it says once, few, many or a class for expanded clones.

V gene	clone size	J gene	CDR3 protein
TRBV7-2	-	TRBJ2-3	CASSSRTGSQAQYF
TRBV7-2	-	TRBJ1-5	CASSLLRGSGQPQHF
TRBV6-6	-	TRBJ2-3	CASRETGTDTQYF
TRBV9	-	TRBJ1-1	CASSSTGETEAFF
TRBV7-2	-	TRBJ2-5	CASSLALREGQETQYF
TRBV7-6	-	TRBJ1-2	CASSPGTGGDGYTF
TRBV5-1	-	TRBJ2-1	CASSLAGGGRGVEQFF
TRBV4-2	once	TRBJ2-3	CASSPPGLAELSTDTQYF
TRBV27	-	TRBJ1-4	CASSGQGLNEKLFF
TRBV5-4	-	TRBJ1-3	CASSSGGASGNTIYF
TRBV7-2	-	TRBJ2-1	CASSLMLAGDYEQFF
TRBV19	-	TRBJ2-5	CASSYDREETQYF
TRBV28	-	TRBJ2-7	CASSLGDRSYEQYF
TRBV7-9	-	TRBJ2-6	CASSHGTGAGSGANVLTF
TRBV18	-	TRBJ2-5	CASSTQETQYF
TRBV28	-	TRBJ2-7	CASSGDIAYEQYF
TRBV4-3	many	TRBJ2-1	CASSQDHATPPYNEQFF
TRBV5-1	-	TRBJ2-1	CASSLDSGLAAYNEQFF
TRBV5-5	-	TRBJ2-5	CASEQGNQETQYF
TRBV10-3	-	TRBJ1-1	CAIRKDMNTEAFF
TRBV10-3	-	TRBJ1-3	CAISEQEGNGNTIYF
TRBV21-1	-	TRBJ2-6	CASSKTPPPGETGANVLTF
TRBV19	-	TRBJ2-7	CASSIGGSAYEQYF
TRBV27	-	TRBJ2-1	CASSLSTYLGGEQFF
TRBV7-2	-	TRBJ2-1	CASSFVATNNEQFF
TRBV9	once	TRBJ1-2	CASSVTTDRVYGYTF
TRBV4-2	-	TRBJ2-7	CASSQDTTGTYEQYF
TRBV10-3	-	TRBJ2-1	CAIRGGLAGEGYNEQFF
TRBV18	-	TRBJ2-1	CASSPQAVPQFF
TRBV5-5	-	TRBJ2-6	CASRKGRGVGANVLTF
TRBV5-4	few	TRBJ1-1	CASSLQGQGEAFF
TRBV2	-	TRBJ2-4	CASTSAILEINIQYF
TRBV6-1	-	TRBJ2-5	CASQTGGKETQYF
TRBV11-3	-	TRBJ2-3	CASSLAGTSLSTDTQYF
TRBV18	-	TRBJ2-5	CASSPLEFSQRETQYF
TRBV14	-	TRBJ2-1	CASSQDLSGSLYNEQFF
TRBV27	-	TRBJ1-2	CASSPEKTYPLYGYTF
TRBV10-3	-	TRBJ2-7	CAISERATGLGEEQYF
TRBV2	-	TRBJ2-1	CASSERVAARYNEQFF
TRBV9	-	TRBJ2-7	CASSETSGTREQYF
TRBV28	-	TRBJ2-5	CASSQQAEQETQYF
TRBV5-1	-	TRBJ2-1	CASSLGTGNNEQFF
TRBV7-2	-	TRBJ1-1	CASSLRTDNTEAFF
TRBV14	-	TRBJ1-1	CASSQWGGGLNTEAFF
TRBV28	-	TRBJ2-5	CASSLWSGQGAMAAQYF
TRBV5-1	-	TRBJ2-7	CASSLAPETAYEQYF
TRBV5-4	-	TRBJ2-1	CASSLGSFSGTAYNEQFF
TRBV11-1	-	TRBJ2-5	CASSSYRDYTQYF
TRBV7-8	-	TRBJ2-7	CASSPPGQIYEQYF
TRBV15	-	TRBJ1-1	CATSRQGYTEAFF
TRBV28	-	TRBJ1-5	CASSWGAGGLGNQPQHF
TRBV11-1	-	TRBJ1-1	CASSLGQFTEAFF